Below, 18 T cell receptor beta chains from the same sample are listed, as sequenced in a study of CD8 T cells in Susac syndrome. RNA totalling roughly 0.5 to 1 ug underwent reverse transcription with random hexamers. Each CDR3 protein is one row after TCRdb ran MiXCR on the immunoSEQ multiplex PCR reads. This sample yields some 140,000 distinct CDR3 sequences, of which approximately 95% are seen a single time; roughly 0.17% belongs to the top ten. The sequencing input was CD8+ T cells from PBMCs. The receptors stem from a human donor with Susac syndrome.

The V and J genes are TRBV27 and TRBJ1-2; weak D call: TRBD1 (6 bases). V was pared by 6 bases and J by 6 bases, with 14 bases between. This CDR3 region has 13 residues. Germline V CDR1 and CDR2: MNHEY, SMNVEV (reference sequence). This CDR3 is CASSTGLGHGYTF. The CDR3 DNA is TGTGCCAGCAGCACAGGGTTGGGGCATGGCTACACCTTC.

The V and J genes are TRBV7-6 and TRBJ2-3; perhaps TRBD2 as D (6 bases). Deletions cut 5 bases from V and 2 bases from J, with 17 bases between. The CDR3 length is 16 residues. CDR1 is SGHVS and CDR2 is FNYEAQ in the germline V gene. CDR3 DNA sequence: TGTGCCAGCAGCACAACGGACGGACTAACCACAGATACGCAGTATTTT. Translating gives CASSTTDGLTTDTQYF.

This chain links TRBV5-6 with TRBJ1-5; 8 nucleotides match TRBD1. This CDR3 spans 13 amino acids. CDR1 SGHDT and CDR2 YYEEEE come from the germline V gene. J lost 7 bases, V lost 4 bases, and 4 bases had no gene match. The CDR3 coding sequence is TGTGCCAGCAGCCAGGGGGCAGGGCAGCCCCAGCATTTT. Translation: CASSQGAGQPQHF.

The V and J genes are TRBV7-9 and TRBJ2-7; TRBD2 matches at 7 bases. J gave up 3 bases and V 5 bases, and 10 bases lay outside the gene matches. Germline CDR1 is SEHNR and CDR2 is FQNEAQ (reference sequence). This CDR3 has 15 residues. CDR3 in amino acids: CASSTGLDPSYEQYF. In nucleotides, the CDR3 is TGTGCCAGCAGCACCGGACTAGATCCTAGCTACGAGCAGTACTTC. Drawing the rest from reference TRBV7-9 and TRBJ2-7, the complete variable domain is DTGVSQNPRHKITKRGQNVTFRCDPISEHNRLYWYRQTLGQGPEFLTYFQNEAQLEKSRLLSDRFSAERPKGSFSTLEIQRTEQGDSAMYLCASSTGLDPSYEQYFGPGTRLTVT.

The chain joins TRBV12-5 to TRBJ1-2, with 10 bases matching TRBD1. Germline V lookup: CDR1 LGHNT, CDR2 FRNRAP. Losses at the gene ends were 5 bases for V and 3 bases for J; bases not matched to a gene: 3. The CDR3 is made up of 14 amino acids. The DNA of the CDR3 is TGTGCTAGTGGTAACGGGACAGGGGACTATGGCTACACCTTC. It codes for CASGNGTGDYGYTF.

The rearrangement uses TRBV27 and TRBJ2-2; 8 nucleotides agree with TRBD2. The CDR3 is 16 residues long. V was clipped by 3 bases and J by 1 base; unmatched bases: 4. Germline lookup yields CDR1 MNHEY and CDR2 SMNVEV (reference sequence). In DNA form, the CDR3 reads TGTGCCAGCAGTTTGGTGGCGGGAGGGAACACCGGGGAGCTGTTTTTT. Residues: CASSLVAGGNTGELFF.

The chain recombines TRBV24-1 with TRBJ2-1, with 9 bases that match TRBD1. V trimming: 6 bases; J trimming: 0 bases; junction bases outside the gene matches: 14. There are 19 residues in the CDR3. From germline, CDR1 is KGHDR and CDR2 SFDVKD. The CDR3 sequence: CATSRGQGPPVSSYNEQFF. CDR3 nucleotides: TGTGCCACCAGTCGGGGACAGGGTCCTCCCGTGAGCTCCTACAATGAGCAGTTCTTC.

The V and J genes are TRBV20-1 and TRBJ2-1; D gene ambiguous. CDR1 and CDR2 (germline): DFQATT, SNEGSKA (reference sequence). Trimming pared 5 bases from V and 4 bases from J, leaving 12 bases between. The CDR3 consists of 13 residues. The CDR3 sequence is CSAFPPRYNEQFF. The CDR3 DNA reads TGCAGTGCTTTTCCCCCGCGGTACAATGAGCAGTTCTTC.

This chain joins TRBV4-1 and TRBJ1-2; D is undetermined. CDR1 is MGHRA, CDR2 YSYEKL, per germline. The length of the CDR3 is 13 residues. Trimming removed 0 bases at V and 2 bases at J, with 4 bases between. The CDR3 sequence: CASSQEPNYGYTF. The CDR3 coding sequence is TGCGCCAGCAGCCAAGAGCCAAACTATGGCTACACCTTC.

The chain combines TRBV5-6 with TRBJ2-1; the D is unclear. This CDR3 is 13 amino acids long. From germline, CDR1 is SGHDT and CDR2 YYEEEE. Trimming took off 5 bases at V and 6 bases at J, with 12 bases between the two ends. The CDR3 coding sequence is TGTGCCAGCAGTTCGGCCTTCACCAATGAGCAGTTCTTC. The encoded protein is CASSSAFTNEQFF.

The count of this clonotype is one. DNA for the CDR3: TGTGCCACCAGCAGTCCAAACAGGGGAAGCACTGAAGCTTTCTTT. Translation gives CATSSPNRGSTEAFF. The rearrangement uses TRBV15 and TRBJ1-1; 7 positions match TRBD1. V gave up 3 bases and J gave up 4 bases; unmatched junction bases: 8. Germline CDR1 reads LNHNV; CDR2 reads YYDKDF (reference sequence). The CDR3 is 15 amino acids.

This clonotype was detected only once. The V call is TRBV18, the J call TRBJ2-2; D unclear. Trimming took off 8 bases at V and 6 bases at J, with 7 bases between the two ends. The CDR3 totals 11 residues. The germline gives CDR1 KGHSH, CDR2 LQKENI. For the CDR3, the DNA is TGTGCCAGCGCCTCCTCCGGGGAGCTGTTTTTT. Translated: CASASSGELFF.

In nucleotides, the CDR3 is TGTGCCTGGAACTCCGGGACAGCAAAGGGGAATAACTATGGCTACACCTTC. The encoded protein is CAWNSGTAKGNNYGYTF. The chain links TRBV30 to TRBJ1-2; 7 nucleotides match TRBD1. This CDR3 has 17 residues. Unmatched junction bases numbered 15, after V lost 4 bases and J lost 1 base. Germline-derived CDR1 and CDR2 are GTSNPN and SVGIG (reference sequence).

This rearrangement joins TRBV29-1 to TRBJ2-5; D is possibly TRBD1 or TRBD2 (6 bases each). The CDR3 runs to 21 residues. The germline V and J ends were trimmed by 2 bases and 1 base, with 32 bases remaining between them. The germline CDR1 and CDR2 sequences are SQVTM and ANQGSEA. The CDR3 loop reads CSVELGTHTYRDSISQETQYF. DNA for the CDR3: TGCAGCGTTGAACTCGGGACACATACCTACCGGGACTCGATATCCCAAGAGACCCAGTACTTC.

The rearrangement links TRBV7-8 to TRBJ2-1; the D gene is possibly TRBD1 (6 bases). V lost 1 base and J lost 8, with 12 bases in between. Germline V gene lookup returns CDR1 SGHVS and CDR2 FQNEAQ. The CDR3 has 14 residues. The DNA for the CDR3 is TGTGCCAGCAGCTTAGATCTCGCAGGGGATGAGCAGTTCTTC. Its translation is CASSLDLAGDEQFF. Filled out from reference TRBV7-8 and TRBJ2-1, the complete variable domain reads GAGVSQSPRYKVAKRGQDVALRCDPISGHVSLFWYQQALGQGPEFLTYFQNEAQLDKSGLPSDRFFAERPEGSVSTLKIQRTQQEDSAVYLCASSLDLAGDEQFFGPGTRLTVL.

The V call is TRBV4-1, the J call TRBJ2-7, with D unresolved. CDR1 is MGHRA and CDR2 is YSYEKL in the germline V gene. The CDR3 totals 13 residues. V was trimmed by 2 bases and J by 4 bases, leaving 9 bases between them. CDR3 nucleotides: TGCGCCAGCAGCCAAAAGGCAGAATACGAGCAGTACTTC. Its protein is CASSQKAEYEQYF.

This clonotype has only a few counts. This chain uses TRBV3-1 with TRBJ2-7; D perhaps matches TRBD2 (6 bases). Germline values: CDR1 LGHDT, CDR2 YNNKEL (reference sequence). Trimming left V 3 bases short and J 4 bases short, with 16 bases between. The CDR3 has 15 amino acids. CDR3 in DNA: TGTGCCAGCAGCCATCCCGGGACTGGACTATACGAGCAGTACTTC. It specifies CASSHPGTGLYEQYF.

V gene TRBV20-1 combines with J gene TRBJ2-7; 7 bases line up with TRBD2. Germline CDR1 DFQATT, CDR2 SNEGSKA (reference sequence). Germline trimming cut 2 bases from V and 2 bases from J; bases unmatched to any gene: 3. The CDR3 spans 13 residues. The CDR3 is CSARWGGAYEQYF. Here the CDR3 DNA reads TGCAGTGCTAGATGGGGGGGAGCCTACGAGCAGTACTTC.